These 22 T cell receptor beta chains share one sample of origin, sequenced in a study of human T cells and chemical hapten exposure. Noted time point: patch test 1, 2 weeks after DPC sensitization. Treatment described: therapeutic diphenylcyclopropenone sensitization with weekly scalp DPC. TCRdb re-called the RACE reads through MiXCR, storing one row per CDR3 protein. This table has approximately 82,000 distinct CDR3 sequences, 10% to 15% appearing once. The sample here was whole blood, taken in connection with sensitization to the hapten diphenylcyclopropenone (DPC). These TCRs come from a woman in her sixties with alopecia areata. Some clones in this sample may be carry-over from other donors' samples.

This clonotype was seen repeatedly, ten times or more. This chain links TRBV4-2 with TRBJ1-5; no clear D. With 4 bases removed from V and 3 bases from J, the gap between germline ends came to 13 bases. Germline CDR1 reads LGHNA; CDR2 reads YNFKEQ. This CDR3 comprises 15 residues. CDR3 in DNA: TGTGCCAGCAGCCGCGAGGGTGTGGCCAATCAGCCCCAGCATTTT. Residues: CASSREGVANQPQHF.

This clonotype was counted a few times. The gene calls are TRBV5-1 and TRBJ2-2, with D hard to call. CDR3 length: 15 amino acids. The germline gives CDR1 SGHRS, CDR2 YFSETQ. V was pared by 2 bases and J by 0 bases, with 8 bases between. CDR3 protein: CASSFQGTNTGELFF. The DNA for the CDR3 is TGCGCCAGCAGCTTCCAAGGGACGAACACCGGGGAGCTGTTTTTT.

This clonotype was counted a few times. Germline and junction disagree at one end, which may indicate a read error. The V call is TRBV7-7, the J call TRBJ2-7, with D perhaps matching TRBD2 (6 bases). The V gene's germline CDR1 is SSHAT and CDR2 FNYEAQ (reference sequence). This CDR3 has 16 residues. CDR3 sequence reads: CASSPDVGRSSYEQYF. The CDR3 DNA is TGTGCTAGCAGTCCCGACGTGGGGAGGAGTTCCTACGAGCAGTACTTC.

V gene TRBV19 combines with J gene TRBJ2-1; 8 bases are shared with TRBD2. The J segment lost 5 bases and the V segment lost 2 bases, leaving 11 bases of the junction unmatched. This CDR3 is 17 amino acids long. Germline values: CDR1 LNHDA, CDR2 SQIVND (reference sequence). The DNA of the CDR3 is TGTGCCAGTAGTATATTTCTAGCGGGTGATGCTCACAATGAGCAGTTCTTC. It is translated as CASSIFLAGDAHNEQFF.

This clonotype was counted many times. V and J are TRBV6-6 and TRBJ1-1; D is undetermined. The germline V gene encodes CDR1 MNHNY and CDR2 SVGAGI (reference sequence). Trimming pared 9 bases from V and 5 bases from J, leaving 13 bases between. The CDR3 sequence is 12 residues long. The CDR3 loop reads CASHFGRTEAFF. The CDR3 nucleotides read TGTGCCAGTCACTTCGGGCGGACTGAAGCTTTCTTT.

This clonotype was observed a few times. This sequence joins TRBV27 and TRBJ1-2; D not resolved. Trimming cost V 5 bases and J 1 base, with 14 bases left between them. CDR3 size: 15 residues. Germline CDR1 reads MNHEY; CDR2 reads SMNVEV (reference sequence). CDR3 protein: CASSPKVGINYGYTF. CDR3 nucleotide sequence: TGTGCCAGCAGTCCAAAAGTGGGGATTAACTATGGCTACACCTTC.

This clonotype has a handful of counts. The chain links TRBV18 to TRBJ2-5; 9 bases are shared with TRBD1. Trimming removed 3 bases from V and 0 bases from J; junction bases left unmatched: 2. The CDR3 sequence is 15 residues long. CDR1 KGHSH and CDR2 LQKENI come from the germline V gene. CDR3 DNA: TGTGCCAGCTCACCCTGGACAGGGGACCAAGAGACCCAGTACTTC. Amino acid sequence: CASSPWTGDQETQYF.

This clonotype was seen repeatedly, ten times or more. The chain joins TRBV7-6 to TRBJ2-7, with 9 bases identical to TRBD2. CDR3 size: 14 residues. Trimming cost V 5 bases and J 5 bases; bases outside gene matches: 7. CDR1 and CDR2 from the germline V gene are SGHVS and FNYEAQ. CDR3 protein: CASSPGLAIHEQYF. In nucleotides, the CDR3 is TGTGCCAGCAGCCCCGGACTAGCGATCCACGAGCAGTACTTC.

This clonotype was detected ten times or more. An end of the junction does not agree with germline; a read error may underlie this. The chain uses TRBV7-7 and TRBJ2-5, with D possibly being TRBD2 (6 bases). Germline assignment: CDR1 SSHAT and CDR2 FNYEAQ (reference sequence). The CDR3 sequence is 14 residues long. DNA for the CDR3: TGTGCTAGCAGCTTAATCTTGGGAGGAGAGACCCAGTACTTC. Protein product: CASSLILGGETQYF.

The chain links TRBV5-1 to TRBJ2-6; no definite D call. Germline assignment: CDR1 SGHRS and CDR2 YFSETQ. This CDR3 is 15 amino acids long. V lost 1 base and J lost 4, with 9 bases in between. The DNA for the CDR3 is TGCGCCAGCAGCTTGTTGGAGACAGGGGCCAACGTCCTGACTTTC. It specifies CASSLLETGANVLTF.

Ten or more counts support this clonotype. The V call is TRBV27, the J call TRBJ1-2, with a possible D match to TRBD1 (5 bases). Trimming took 1 base from V and 4 from J, leaving 13 bases between them. This CDR3 comprises 15 residues. CDR1 is MNHEY, CDR2 SMNVEV, per germline (reference sequence). Written as DNA, the CDR3 is TGTGCCAGCAGTTTATGGGGCCCGGCTGGCTATGGCTACACCTTC. Amino acid sequence: CASSLWGPAGYGYTF.

This clonotype was seen a few times. The CDR3 region has the DNA TGTGCCAGCAGCCCCCCGACAGGGGGTCCCTACAATGAGCAGTTCTTC. Translated: CASSPPTGGPYNEQFF. The V call is TRBV4-2, the J call TRBJ2-1, with TRBD1 identical over 9 bases. J lost 2 bases, V lost 4 bases, and 6 bases had no gene match. This CDR3 has 16 amino acids. Germline V lookup: CDR1 LGHNA, CDR2 YNFKEQ.

This clonotype occurred many times. This chain joins TRBV29-1 and TRBJ1-1; no reliable D call. This CDR3 comprises 13 residues. The ends were cut back, 8 bases at V and 0 bases at J, with 13 bases in the middle. CDR1 is SQVTM and CDR2 is ANQGSEA in the germline V gene. The CDR3 DNA follows: TGCAGCTATTCAACCCTGTTGAACACTGAAGCTTTCTTT. This codes for CSYSTLLNTEAFF.

Here the CDR3 DNA reads TGCGCCAGGACCTTGATTGACGGCCACACCGGGGAGCTGTTTTTT. Translated, it gives CARTLIDGHTGELFF. The J gene is TRBJ2-2, the V gene TRBV4-1; no firm D call. The CDR3 contains 15 residues. Germline V lookup: CDR1 MGHRA, CDR2 YSYEKL. Trimming left V 9 bases short and J 3 bases short, with 17 bases between.

The genes are TRBV6-2 or TRBV6-3 and TRBJ1-5; D is undetermined. CDR1 MNHEY and CDR2 SVGEGT come from the germline V gene. V was cut by 2 bases and J by 2 bases, with 10 bases left in between. This CDR3 comprises 15 residues. CDR3 loop: CASSYRGIGNQPQHF. For the CDR3, the DNA is TGTGCCAGCAGTTACCGAGGGATTGGCAATCAGCCCCAGCATTTT.

This clonotype was counted ten times or more. The chain couples TRBV10-1 to TRBJ2-2, with a tentative D call TRBD2 (7 bases). Germline lookup yields CDR1 WNHNN and CDR2 SYGVQD (reference sequence). This CDR3 has 15 residues. Between the trimmed V and J ends, which lost 2 bases and 8 bases, there was a span of 15 bases. The CDR3 loop reads CASSEGGARQGELFF. CDR3 bases: TGCGCCAGCAGTGAGGGGGGGGCCAGACAAGGGGAGCTGTTTTTT.

There are many counts of this clonotype. The germline gene is not matched at one end of the junction; a read error may be the cause. The chain carries TRBV18 and TRBJ2-7, with TRBD1 matching 11 bases. The CDR3 covers 14 residues. From germline, CDR1 is KGHSH and CDR2 LQKENI. Written as DNA, the CDR3 is TGTGCCAGCTCAGCACCGGGACAGGGGGACGAGCAGTACTTC. This encodes CASSAPGQGDEQYF.

A few counts support this clonotype. V is TRBV7-3 and J is TRBJ2-3; 10 positions match TRBD2. The CDR3 is 16 residues long. From germline, CDR1 is SGHTA and CDR2 FQGTGA. J gave up 2 bases and V 5 bases, and 7 bases lay outside the gene matches. Here the CDR3 reads CASSPQRGGNTDTQYF. CDR3 DNA: TGTGCCAGCAGCCCCCAGCGGGGGGGAAACACAGATACGCAGTATTTT.

The table lists this clonotype with many counts. The rearrangement links TRBV12-3 or TRBV12-4 to TRBJ1-3; D gene unclear. V was pared by 6 bases and J by 0 bases, with 12 bases between. The CDR3 is 15 amino acids. DNA for the CDR3: TGTGCCAGCAGATCTAACGTGGGCTCTGGAAACACCATATATTTT. This translates into CASRSNVGSGNTIYF.

This clonotype has only a few counts. This sequence joins TRBV3-1 and TRBJ2-7, with 9 bases lining up with TRBD1. After removal of 4 bases from V and 2 bases from J, the junction contained 6 bases not matched to a gene. Germline CDR1 and CDR2: LGHDT and YNNKEL (reference sequence). This CDR3 has 15 residues. As DNA, the CDR3 is TGTGCCAGCAGCCCTGCCGGGACAGGGCCCTACGAGCAGTACTTC. Protein: CASSPAGTGPYEQYF.

The CDR3 nucleotides are TGTGCCAGCAGTTCATTAGCGGGGGGTGAGCAAGAGACCCAGTACTTC. Its protein product is CASSSLAGGEQETQYF. V gene TRBV27 combines with J gene TRBJ2-5; 10 positions match TRBD2. Germline assignment: CDR1 MNHEY and CDR2 SMNVEV (reference sequence). The CDR3 loop spans 16 amino acids. V was pared by 4 bases and J by 2 bases, with 7 bases of the junction left unmatched.

This clonotype was found a few times. The V call is TRBV6-5, the J call TRBJ2-1; TRBD1 matches 11 bases. Germline trimming cut 4 bases from V and 0 bases from J; bases unmatched to any gene: 5. Germline lookup yields CDR1 MNHEY and CDR2 SVGAGI. This CDR3 spans 17 amino acids. The CDR3 coding sequence is TGTGCCAGCAGTTCCACCGGGACAGGGGGCTCCTACAATGAGCAGTTCTTC. Amino acid sequence: CASSSTGTGGSYNEQFF.